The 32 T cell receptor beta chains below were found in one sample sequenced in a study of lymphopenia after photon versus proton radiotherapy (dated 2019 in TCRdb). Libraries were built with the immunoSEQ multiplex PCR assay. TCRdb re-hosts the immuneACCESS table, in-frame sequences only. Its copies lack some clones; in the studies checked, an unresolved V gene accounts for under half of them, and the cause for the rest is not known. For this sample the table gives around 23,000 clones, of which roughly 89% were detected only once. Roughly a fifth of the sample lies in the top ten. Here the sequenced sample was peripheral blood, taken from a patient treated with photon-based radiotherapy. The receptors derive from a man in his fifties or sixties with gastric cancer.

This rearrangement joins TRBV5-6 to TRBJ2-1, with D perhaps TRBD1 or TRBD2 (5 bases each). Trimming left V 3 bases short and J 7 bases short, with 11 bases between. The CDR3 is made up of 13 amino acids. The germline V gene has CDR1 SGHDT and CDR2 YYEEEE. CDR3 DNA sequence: TGTGCCAGCAGCTGGGACGGAGCTAATGAGCAGTTCTTC. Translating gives CASSWDGANEQFF. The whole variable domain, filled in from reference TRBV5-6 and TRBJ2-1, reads DAGVTQSPTHLIKTRGQQVTLRCSPKSGHDTVSWYQQALGQGPQFIFQYYEEEERQRGNFPDRFSGHQFPNYSSELNVNALLLGDSALYLCASSWDGANEQFFGPGTRLTVL.

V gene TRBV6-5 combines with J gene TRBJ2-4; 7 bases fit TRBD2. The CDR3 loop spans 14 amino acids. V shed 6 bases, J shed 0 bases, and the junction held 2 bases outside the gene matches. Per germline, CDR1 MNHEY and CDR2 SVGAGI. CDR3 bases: TGTGCCAGCAGCTCTAGCGGAGCCAAAAACATTCAGTACTTC. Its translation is CASSSSGAKNIQYF.

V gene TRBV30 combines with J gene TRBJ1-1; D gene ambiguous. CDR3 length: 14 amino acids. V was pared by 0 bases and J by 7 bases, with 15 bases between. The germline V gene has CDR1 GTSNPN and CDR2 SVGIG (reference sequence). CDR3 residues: CAWSVWKRVGEAFF. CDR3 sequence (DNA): TGTGCCTGGAGTGTATGGAAAAGGGTGGGTGAAGCTTTCTTT.

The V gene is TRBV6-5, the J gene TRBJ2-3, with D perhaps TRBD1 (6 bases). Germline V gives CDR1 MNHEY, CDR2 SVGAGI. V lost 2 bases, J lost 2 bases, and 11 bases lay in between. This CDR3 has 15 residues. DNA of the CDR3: TGTGCCAGCAGTTACAGGGGGTCCTACACAGATACGCAGTATTTT. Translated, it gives CASSYRGSYTDTQYF.

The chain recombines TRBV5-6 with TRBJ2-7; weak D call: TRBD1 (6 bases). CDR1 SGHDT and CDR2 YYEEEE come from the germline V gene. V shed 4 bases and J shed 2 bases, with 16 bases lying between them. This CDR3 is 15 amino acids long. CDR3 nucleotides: TGTGCCAGCAGCCTCACAGGGCCGCGGGCCTACGAGCAGTACTTC. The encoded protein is CASSLTGPRAYEQYF.

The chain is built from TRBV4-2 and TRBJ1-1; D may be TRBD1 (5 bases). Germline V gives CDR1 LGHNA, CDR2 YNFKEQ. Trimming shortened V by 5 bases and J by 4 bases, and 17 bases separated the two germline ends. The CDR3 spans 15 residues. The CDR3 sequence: CASSNGGGGGTEAFF. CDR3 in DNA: TGTGCCAGCAGCAACGGGGGTGGGGGAGGCACTGAAGCTTTCTTT.

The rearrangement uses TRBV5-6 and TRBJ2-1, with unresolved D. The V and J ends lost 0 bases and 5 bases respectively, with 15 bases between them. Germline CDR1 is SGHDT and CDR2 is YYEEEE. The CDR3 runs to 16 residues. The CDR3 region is CASSLAVTRGNNEQFF. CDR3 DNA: TGTGCCAGCAGCTTGGCGGTGACACGTGGGAACAATGAGCAGTTCTTC.

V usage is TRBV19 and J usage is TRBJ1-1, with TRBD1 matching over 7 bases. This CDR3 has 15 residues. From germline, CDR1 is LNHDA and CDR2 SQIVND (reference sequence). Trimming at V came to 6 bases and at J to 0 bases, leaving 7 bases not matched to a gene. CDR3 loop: CASSPETGMNTEAFF. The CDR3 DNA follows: TGTGCCAGTAGCCCGGAGACAGGGATGAACACTGAAGCTTTCTTT.

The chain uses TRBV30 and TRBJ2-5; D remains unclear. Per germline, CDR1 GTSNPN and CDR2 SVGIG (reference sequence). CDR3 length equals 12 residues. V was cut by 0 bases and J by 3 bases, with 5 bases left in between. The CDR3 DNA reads TGTGCCTGGAGTGTTGGGGAAGAGACCCAGTACTTC. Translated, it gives CAWSVGEETQYF.

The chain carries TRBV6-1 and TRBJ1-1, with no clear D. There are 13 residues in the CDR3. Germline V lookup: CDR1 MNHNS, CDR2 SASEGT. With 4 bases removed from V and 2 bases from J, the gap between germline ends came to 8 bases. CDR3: CASSARGNTEAFF. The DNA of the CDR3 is TGTGCCAGCAGTGCACGGGGAAACACTGAAGCTTTCTTT.

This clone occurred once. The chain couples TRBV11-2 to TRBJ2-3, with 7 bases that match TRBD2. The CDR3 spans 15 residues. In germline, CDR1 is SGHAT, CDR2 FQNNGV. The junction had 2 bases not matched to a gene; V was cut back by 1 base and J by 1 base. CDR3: CASSLVRGGTDTQYF. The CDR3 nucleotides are TGTGCCAGCAGCTTAGTTCGGGGGGGCACAGATACGCAGTATTTT.

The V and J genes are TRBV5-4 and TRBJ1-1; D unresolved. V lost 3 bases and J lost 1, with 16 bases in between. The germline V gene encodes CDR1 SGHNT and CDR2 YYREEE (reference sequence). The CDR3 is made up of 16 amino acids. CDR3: CASSWQPVNGNTEAFF. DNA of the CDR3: TGTGCCAGCAGCTGGCAGCCGGTGAATGGGAACACTGAAGCTTTCTTT.

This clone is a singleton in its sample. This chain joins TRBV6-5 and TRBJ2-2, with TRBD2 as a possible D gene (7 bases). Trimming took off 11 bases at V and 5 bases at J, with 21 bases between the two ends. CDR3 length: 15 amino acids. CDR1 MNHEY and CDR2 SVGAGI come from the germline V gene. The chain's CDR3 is CASQREGGETGELFF. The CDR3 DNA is TGTGCCTCCCAGAGGGAGGGGGGGGAAACCGGGGAGCTGTTTTTT.

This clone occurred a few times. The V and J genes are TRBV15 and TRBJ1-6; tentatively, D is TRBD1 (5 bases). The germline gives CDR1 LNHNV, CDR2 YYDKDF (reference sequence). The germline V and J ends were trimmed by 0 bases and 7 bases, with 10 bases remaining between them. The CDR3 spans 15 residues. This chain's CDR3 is CATSRDPTVNSPLHF. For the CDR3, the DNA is TGTGCCACCAGCAGAGATCCGACAGTGAATTCACCCCTCCACTTT.

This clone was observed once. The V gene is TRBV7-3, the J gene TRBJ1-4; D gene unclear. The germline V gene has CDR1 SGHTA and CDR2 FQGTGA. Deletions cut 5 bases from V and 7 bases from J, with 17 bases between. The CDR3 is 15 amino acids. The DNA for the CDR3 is TGTGCCAGCAGCCAAAACGGCGTCAGTGGTGAAAAACTGTTTTTT. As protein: CASSQNGVSGEKLFF. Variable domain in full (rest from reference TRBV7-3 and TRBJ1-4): GAGVSQTPSNKVTEKGKYVELRCDPISGHTALYWYRQSLGQGPEFLIYFQGTGAADDSGLPNDRFFAVRPEGSVSTLKIQRTERGDSAVYLCASSQNGVSGEKLFFGSGTQLSVL.

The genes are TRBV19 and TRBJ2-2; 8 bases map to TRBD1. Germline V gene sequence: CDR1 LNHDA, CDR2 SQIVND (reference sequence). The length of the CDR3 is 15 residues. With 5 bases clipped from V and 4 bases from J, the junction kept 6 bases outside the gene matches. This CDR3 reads CASSPGGPGTGELFF. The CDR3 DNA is TGTGCCAGTAGTCCAGGGGGCCCGGGCACCGGGGAGCTGTTTTTT.

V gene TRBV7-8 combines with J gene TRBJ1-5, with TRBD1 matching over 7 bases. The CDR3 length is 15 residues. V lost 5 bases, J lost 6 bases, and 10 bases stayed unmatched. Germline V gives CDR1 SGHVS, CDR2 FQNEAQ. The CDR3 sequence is CASSPRDRIIQPQHF. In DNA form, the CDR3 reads TGTGCCAGCAGCCCCCGGGACAGAATCATTCAGCCCCAGCATTTT.

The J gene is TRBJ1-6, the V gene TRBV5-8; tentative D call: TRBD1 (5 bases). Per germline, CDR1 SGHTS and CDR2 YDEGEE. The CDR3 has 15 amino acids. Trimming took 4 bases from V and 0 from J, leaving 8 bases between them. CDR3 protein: CASSGGSSYNSPLHF. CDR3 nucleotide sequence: TGTGCCAGCAGCGGGGGAAGCTCCTATAATTCACCCCTCCACTTT.

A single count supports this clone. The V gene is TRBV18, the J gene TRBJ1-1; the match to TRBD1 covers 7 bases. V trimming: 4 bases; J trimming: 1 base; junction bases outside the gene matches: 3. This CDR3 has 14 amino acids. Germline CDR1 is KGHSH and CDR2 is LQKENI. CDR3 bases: TGTGCCAGCTCACAGACAGGGAGGAACACTGAAGCTTTCTTT. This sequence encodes CASSQTGRNTEAFF.

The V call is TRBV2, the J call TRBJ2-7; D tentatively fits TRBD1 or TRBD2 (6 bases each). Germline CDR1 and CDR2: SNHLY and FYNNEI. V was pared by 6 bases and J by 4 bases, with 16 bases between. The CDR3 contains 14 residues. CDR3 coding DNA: TGTGCCAGCAGCCGGGGGCATTCACAATACGAGCAGTACGTC. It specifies CASSRGHSQYEQYV.

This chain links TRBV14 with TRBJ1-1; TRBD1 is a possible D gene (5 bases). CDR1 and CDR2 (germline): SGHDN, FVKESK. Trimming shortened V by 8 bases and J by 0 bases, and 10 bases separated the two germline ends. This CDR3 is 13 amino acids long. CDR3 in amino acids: CASGGSLNTEAFF. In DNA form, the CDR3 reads TGTGCCAGCGGGGGATCCCTGAACACTGAAGCTTTCTTT.

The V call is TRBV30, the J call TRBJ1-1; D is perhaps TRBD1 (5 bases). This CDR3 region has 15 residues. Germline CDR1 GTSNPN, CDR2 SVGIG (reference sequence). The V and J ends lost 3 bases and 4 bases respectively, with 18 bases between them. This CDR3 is CAWSSWGGRGTEAFF. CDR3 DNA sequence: TGTGCCTGGAGCTCCTGGGGGGGAAGAGGCACTGAAGCTTTCTTT.

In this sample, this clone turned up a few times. The CDR3 DNA reads as TGTGCCAGCAGCCGACAGGGTATGACAGATACGCAGTATTTT. Translation gives CASSRQGMTDTQYF. The chain couples TRBV6-4 to TRBJ2-3, with TRBD1 matching 7 bases. Trimming cost V 6 bases and J 3 bases; bases outside gene matches: 6. Germline assignment: CDR1 MRHNA and CDR2 SNTAGT. This CDR3 is 14 amino acids long.

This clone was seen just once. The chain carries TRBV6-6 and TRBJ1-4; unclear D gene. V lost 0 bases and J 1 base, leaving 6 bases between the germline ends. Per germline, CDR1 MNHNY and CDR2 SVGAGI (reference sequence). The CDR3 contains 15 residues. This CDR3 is CASSYSDGTNEKLFF. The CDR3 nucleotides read TGTGCCAGCAGTTACTCCGACGGAACTAATGAAAAACTGTTTTTT.

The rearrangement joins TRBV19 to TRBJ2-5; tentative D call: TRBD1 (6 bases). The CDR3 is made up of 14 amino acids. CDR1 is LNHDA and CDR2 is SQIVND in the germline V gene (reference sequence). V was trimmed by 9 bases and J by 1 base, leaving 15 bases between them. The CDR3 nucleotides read TGTGCCAGCGCGTTACAGGGATCCCAAGAGACCCAGTACTTC. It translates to CASALQGSQETQYF.

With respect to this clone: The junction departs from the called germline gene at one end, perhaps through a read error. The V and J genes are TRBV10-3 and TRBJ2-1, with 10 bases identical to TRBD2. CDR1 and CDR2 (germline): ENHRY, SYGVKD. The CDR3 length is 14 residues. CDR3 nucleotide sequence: TGTGCCATCCGTGATTCAGCGGGGGGGGATGAGCAGTTCTTC. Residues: CAIRDSAGGDEQFF.

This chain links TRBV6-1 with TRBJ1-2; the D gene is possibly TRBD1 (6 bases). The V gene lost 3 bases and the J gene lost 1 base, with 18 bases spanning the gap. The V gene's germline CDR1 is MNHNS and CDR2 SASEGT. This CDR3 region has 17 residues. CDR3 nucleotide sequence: TGTGCCAGCAGTGACGGCAGGGGTGACAGAATTAACTATGGCTACACCTTC. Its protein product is CASSDGRGDRINYGYTF.

The CDR3 spells CASREGGNNYGYTF. As DNA, the CDR3 is TGCGCCAGCAGGGAAGGGGGTAATAACTATGGCTACACCTTC. J is TRBJ1-2 and V is TRBV5-1, with TRBD1 as a possible D gene (6 bases). The CDR3 sequence is 14 residues long. Trimming took 5 bases from V and 1 from J, leaving 12 bases between them. CDR1 is SGHRS and CDR2 is YFSETQ in the germline V gene.

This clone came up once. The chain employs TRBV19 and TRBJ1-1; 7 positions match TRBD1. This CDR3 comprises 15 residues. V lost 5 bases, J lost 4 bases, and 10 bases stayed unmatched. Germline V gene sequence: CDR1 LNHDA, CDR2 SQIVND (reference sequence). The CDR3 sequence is CASSPQGKGGTEAFF. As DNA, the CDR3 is TGTGCCAGTAGTCCACAGGGGAAGGGGGGCACTGAAGCTTTCTTT.

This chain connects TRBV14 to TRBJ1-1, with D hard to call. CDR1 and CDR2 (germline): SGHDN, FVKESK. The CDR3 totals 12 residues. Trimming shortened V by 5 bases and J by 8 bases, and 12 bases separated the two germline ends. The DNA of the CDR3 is TGTGCCAGCAGCGTTGGCCGGGTGGAAGCTTTCTTT. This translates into CASSVGRVEAFF.

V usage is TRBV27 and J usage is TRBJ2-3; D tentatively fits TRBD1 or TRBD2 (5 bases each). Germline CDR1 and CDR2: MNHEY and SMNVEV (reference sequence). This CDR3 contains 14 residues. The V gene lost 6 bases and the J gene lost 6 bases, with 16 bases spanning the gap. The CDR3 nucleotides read TGTGCCAGCAGCCGGACTCTAGGGGCGGATACGCAGTATTTT. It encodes CASSRTLGADTQYF.

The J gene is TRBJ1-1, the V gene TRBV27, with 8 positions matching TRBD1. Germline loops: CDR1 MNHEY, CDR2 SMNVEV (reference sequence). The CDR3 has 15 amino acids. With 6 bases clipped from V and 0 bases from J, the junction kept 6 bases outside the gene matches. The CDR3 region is CASRLTGALNTEAFF. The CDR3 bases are TGTGCCAGCAGACTGACAGGGGCACTGAACACTGAAGCTTTCTTT.